These 13 T cell receptor beta chains originate from one sample sequenced in a study of OX40 agonist ivuxolimab in advanced cancers. Sequenced by immunoSEQ multiplex PCR; TCRdb stores in-frame clones only, minus some. The sample yields 100,000 or so clones, about nine tenths seen once. This sample comprised CD4+ or CD8+ T cells sorted from blood, obtained in a trial of the OX40 agonist ivuxolimab. The receptor set was obtained from an adult with an advanced solid tumor such as melanoma, head and neck, liver or kidney cancer.

The chain recombines TRBV13 with TRBJ2-7, with 12 bases fitting TRBD2. Germline V CDR1 and CDR2: PRHDT, FYEKMQ (reference sequence). J was trimmed by 2 bases and V by 4 bases; bases with no gene match: 6. This CDR3 has 16 residues. The CDR3 bases are TGTGCCAGCAGCTCTCGACTAGCGGGAGCGACCTACGAGCAGTACTTC. Translation gives CASSSRLAGATYEQYF.

The chain combines TRBV11-3 with TRBJ1-3; D is perhaps TRBD1 (5 bases). The V end was cut by 1 base, the J end by 3 bases, with 13 bases between. This CDR3 comprises 16 residues. CDR1 and CDR2 (germline): SGHNT, YENEEA. CDR3 in DNA: TGTGCCAGCAGCTTAGTTGCGTGGGGCTTTGGAAACACCATATATTTT. The encoded protein is CASSLVAWGFGNTIYF.

The V and J genes are TRBV11-2 and TRBJ2-5, with 11 bases identical to TRBD1. J lost 5 bases, V lost 8 bases, and 13 bases had no gene match. This CDR3 is built from 16 residues. The germline V gene has CDR1 SGHAT and CDR2 FQNNGV. CDR3 bases: TGTGCCAGCCTAGTCGGGACAGGGGGTAGGCAGGAGACCCAGTACTTC. This encodes CASLVGTGGRQETQYF.

The chain joins TRBV7-8 to TRBJ2-2; 13 nucleotides agree with TRBD2. The CDR3 extends over 14 amino acids. CDR1 is SGHVS and CDR2 is FQNEAQ in the germline V gene. Trimming removed 7 bases from V and 5 bases from J; junction bases left unmatched: 1. The CDR3 bases are TGTGCCAGCACGACTAGCGGGGGGACCGGGGAGCTGTTTTTT. Its translation is CASTTSGGTGELFF.

This chain connects TRBV6-5 to TRBJ2-3, with TRBD2 matching 8 bases. The J segment lost 6 bases and the V segment lost 6 bases, leaving 5 bases of the junction unmatched. There are 13 residues in the CDR3. Germline CDR1 MNHEY, CDR2 SVGAGI. CDR3 DNA: TGTGCCAGCAGCCGGACTAGCTTGGATACGCAGTATTTT. As protein: CASSRTSLDTQYF.

V is TRBV28 and J is TRBJ2-4, with D unclear. V lost 10 bases, J lost 6 bases, and 10 bases lay in between. From germline, CDR1 is MDHEN and CDR2 SYDVKM. The CDR3 is 11 residues long. The CDR3: CATQGGNIQYF. The CDR3 coding sequence is TGTGCCACCCAAGGCGGAAACATTCAGTACTTC.

The V call is TRBV11-3, the J call TRBJ1-3, with TRBD1 as a possible D gene (6 bases). V shed 5 bases and J shed 8 bases, with 19 bases lying between them. Germline CDR1 is SGHNT and CDR2 is YENEEA. This CDR3 spans 15 amino acids. The CDR3 DNA is TGTGCCAGCAGCGCGTACCCCCAGGGGTCGGACACCATATATTTT. Amino acid sequence: CASSAYPQGSDTIYF. Variable domain in full (rest from reference TRBV11-3 and TRBJ1-3): EAGVVQSPRYKIIEKKQPVAFWCNPISGHNTLYWYLQNLGQGPELLIRYENEEAVDDSQLPKDRFSAERLKGVDSTLKIQPAELGDSAVYLCASSAYPQGSDTIYFGEGSWLTVV.

The V call is TRBV11-1, the J call TRBJ2-2; 10 bases match TRBD2. Germline CDR1 is SGHAT and CDR2 is FQDESV (reference sequence). V shed 10 bases and J 3 bases; nucleotides not matched to a gene: 8. CDR3 length: 15 amino acids. The chain's CDR3 is CATKESGRDTGELFF. The CDR3 DNA sequence: TGTGCCACGAAGGAGAGCGGGAGGGACACCGGGGAGCTGTTTTTT.

The chain uses TRBV29-1 and TRBJ2-3, with 7 bases lining up with TRBD2. V lost 1 base, J lost 5 bases, and 0 bases stayed unmatched. CDR1 SQVTM and CDR2 ANQGSEA come from the germline V gene. The CDR3 consists of 12 residues. CDR3 sequence: CSVEGEGDTQYF. The CDR3 nucleotides are TGCAGCGTTGAAGGGGAGGGAGATACGCAGTATTTT.

The chain couples TRBV6-5 to TRBJ2-3; 10 bases line up with TRBD1. The trim removed 5 bases at V and 0 bases at J, leaving 2 bases unmatched. The CDR3 contains 15 residues. Germline V gives CDR1 MNHEY, CDR2 SVGAGI. CDR3 DNA: TGTGCCAGCAGTAGACAGGGGGCTAGCACAGATACGCAGTATTTT. This translates into CASSRQGASTDTQYF.

The chain carries TRBV10-3 and TRBJ2-1, with 10 positions matching TRBD2. The CDR3 is 18 residues long. The germline CDR1 and CDR2 sequences are ENHRY and SYGVKD. Trimming at V came to 3 bases and at J to 0 bases, leaving 8 bases not matched to a gene. The CDR3 here is CAISEGLAGALSYNEQFF. DNA of the CDR3: TGTGCCATCAGTGAAGGGCTAGCGGGAGCCCTCTCCTACAATGAGCAGTTCTTC.

The chain recombines TRBV23-1 with TRBJ2-7, with TRBD2 identical over 7 bases. TRBV23-1 is annotated as an ORF whose role is uncertain. Losses at the gene ends were 0 bases for V and 4 bases for J; bases not matched to a gene: 6. There are 15 residues in the CDR3. In DNA form, the CDR3 reads TGCGCCAGCAGTCAATCGGGGGGGATCCTATACGAGCAGTACTTC. This sequence encodes CASSQSGGILYEQYF.

V and J are TRBV29-1 and TRBJ2-2; the match to TRBD2 covers 12 bases. The junction had 10 bases not matched to a gene; V was cut back by 4 bases and J by 7 bases. This CDR3 region has 16 residues. Germline V gene lookup returns CDR1 SQVTM and CDR2 ANQGSEA. CDR3 nucleotide sequence: TGCAGCGTTGGTGGACTAGCGGGATTAAGAGACGGGGAGCTGTTTTTT. Translating gives CSVGGLAGLRDGELFF.